The 21 T cell receptor beta chains reported below all come from one sample, sequenced in a study of CD8+ T cells in alopecia areata. Treatment reported: oral pan-JAK inhibitor, 5-10 mg twice daily. RNA was isolated and reverse transcribed to cDNA, the sequencing template. The table came from immunoSEQ multiplex PCR; TCRdb's copy has only in-frame clones and leaves some out. The repertoire has 150,000 to 200,000 clones, roughly 60% of them found once; the top ten carry 5.5%. Sequencing used CD4+ T cells sorted from blood, obtained at week 24, from a patient treated with tofacitinib. These receptors came from a human donor with alopecia areata.

The table lists this clone with a count of one. This sequence joins TRBV9 and TRBJ2-1; tentative D call: TRBD2 (6 bases). Germline V lookup: CDR1 SGDLS, CDR2 YYNGEE. Trimming pared 6 bases from V and 5 bases from J, leaving 15 bases between. There are 14 residues in the CDR3. In DNA form, the CDR3 reads TGTGCCAGCAACCGGCTAGCGACGAACAATGAGCAGTTCTTC. Its translation is CASNRLATNNEQFF.

This clone turned up a few times. The chain is built from TRBV7-8 and TRBJ2-7, with D maybe TRBD2 (5 bases). CDR3 length: 14 residues. With 1 base removed from V and 0 bases from J, the gap between germline ends came to 7 bases. Germline V gene lookup returns CDR1 SGHVS and CDR2 FQNEAQ. CDR3 residues: CASSLVGSSYEQYF. The CDR3 nucleotides are TGTGCCAGCAGCTTAGTTGGGAGCTCCTACGAGCAGTACTTC. Drawing the rest from reference TRBV7-8 and TRBJ2-7, the complete variable domain is GAGVSQSPRYKVAKRGQDVALRCDPISGHVSLFWYQQALGQGPEFLTYFQNEAQLDKSGLPSDRFFAERPEGSVSTLKIQRTQQEDSAVYLCASSLVGSSYEQYFGPGTRLTVT.

The V call is TRBV29-1, the J call TRBJ2-7, with D unresolved. Germline CDR1 is SQVTM and CDR2 is ANQGSEA. This CDR3 contains 14 residues. The V and J ends lost 6 bases and 5 bases respectively, with 20 bases between them. CDR3 in amino acids: CSVMARERGHEQYF. As DNA, the CDR3 is TGCAGCGTCATGGCCCGCGAACGTGGCCACGAGCAGTACTTC.

The chain has TRBV5-6 and TRBJ1-2; the match to TRBD1 covers 8 bases. The CDR3 is 15 amino acids. From germline, CDR1 is SGHDT and CDR2 YYEEEE. Trimming at V came to 1 base and at J to 6 bases, leaving 8 bases not matched to a gene. As DNA, the CDR3 is TGTGCCAGCAGCTTGTATTCCATCAGGGGGCATGGCTACACCTTC. It codes for CASSLYSIRGHGYTF.

This chain connects TRBV5-1 to TRBJ2-1; 11 bases are a match to TRBD2. This CDR3 region has 15 residues. The trim removed 4 bases at V and 12 bases at J, leaving 12 bases unmatched. Germline CDR1 reads SGHRS; CDR2 reads YFSETQ. CDR3 nucleotide sequence: TGCGCCAGCAGCGAGGAGGTTAGCGGGGGGGCCCGGCAGTTCTTC. This encodes CASSEEVSGGARQFF.

The V and J genes are TRBV1 and TRBJ1-2; the table's D call, TRBD1, was not checked against the DNA. TRBV1 is flagged as a pseudogene. The CDR3 length is 13 residues. The CDR3 DNA follows: TGCACCAGCAGCGGACATCTCAGCTATGGCTACACCTTC. Amino acid sequence: CTSSGHLSYGYTF.

The V gene is TRBV5-1, the J gene TRBJ1-3; 8 bases align to TRBD1. CDR3 length equals 16 residues. Germline CDR1 is SGHRS and CDR2 is YFSETQ. V lost 3 bases to trimming and J lost 2 bases; unmatched junction nucleotides: 7. CDR3 sequence reads: CASSYGTGGTGNTIYF. In DNA form, the CDR3 reads TGCGCCAGCAGCTACGGGACAGGCGGTACTGGAAACACCATATATTTT.

The V gene is TRBV6-6, the J gene TRBJ2-5; TRBD2 matches at 12 bases. Germline CDR1 and CDR2: MNHNY and SVGAGI (reference sequence). With 6 bases clipped from V and 5 bases from J, the junction kept 7 bases outside the gene matches. The CDR3 spans 15 residues. The CDR3 sequence: CASSDSTSGGETQYF. As DNA, the CDR3 is TGTGCCAGCAGCGATTCGACTAGCGGGGGTGAGACCCAGTACTTC.

The sample holds a few counts of this clone. The genes are TRBV15 and TRBJ2-4; D gene ambiguous. This CDR3 region has 15 residues. Germline-derived CDR1 and CDR2 are LNHNV and YYDKDF (reference sequence). V lost 1 base, J lost 1 base, and 8 bases lay in between. The CDR3 DNA reads as TGTGCCACCAGCAGAGGTGGGTCGGCCAAAAACATTCAGTACTTC. Protein sequence: CATSRGGSAKNIQYF.

This chain joins TRBV29-1 and TRBJ2-7; 8 bases map to TRBD1. Germline trimming cut 4 bases from V and 5 bases from J; bases unmatched to any gene: 7. The CDR3 has 13 amino acids. Germline values: CDR1 SQVTM, CDR2 ANQGSEA. CDR3 DNA: TGCAGCGTTGGTACAGGGGGGAACCACGAGCAGTACTTC. It codes for CSVGTGGNHEQYF.

The chain combines TRBV5-5 with TRBJ2-1; a weak D match, TRBD2 (6 bases). Trimming pared 4 bases from V and 7 bases from J, leaving 15 bases between. The CDR3 is 14 amino acids. Germline lookup yields CDR1 SGHKS and CDR2 YYEKEE (reference sequence). The CDR3 spells CASSNTLGTNEQFF. The CDR3 bases are TGTGCCAGCAGCAATACCCTGGGGACTAATGAGCAGTTCTTC.

The V gene is TRBV5-1, the J gene TRBJ2-5; D unresolved. This CDR3 region has 14 residues. V lost 1 base and J lost 5, with 12 bases in between. The V gene's germline CDR1 is SGHRS and CDR2 YFSETQ. In nucleotides, the CDR3 is TGCGCCAGCAGCTTGTCCAGTCTCGGGGAGACCCAGTACTTC. This gives the protein CASSLSSLGETQYF.

J is TRBJ1-4 and V is TRBV15; no reliable D call. The CDR3 contains 12 residues. The V end was cut by 3 bases, the J end by 6 bases, with 5 bases between. CDR1 is LNHNV and CDR2 is YYDKDF in the germline V gene (reference sequence). CDR3 DNA sequence: TGTGCCACCAGCAGGATGGATGAAAAACTGTTTTTT. It codes for CATSRMDEKLFF. Looking up the rest from reference TRBV15 and TRBJ1-4 gives the full variable domain: DAMVIQNPRYQVTQFGKPVTLSCSQTLNHNVMYWYQQKSSQAPKLLFHYYDKDFNNEADTPDNFQSRRPNTSFCFLDIRSPGLGDTAMYLCATSRMDEKLFFGSGTQLSVL.

This chain links TRBV5-1 with TRBJ2-5; no firm D call. Germline V gives CDR1 SGHRS, CDR2 YFSETQ. The CDR3 totals 13 residues. V lost 0 bases, J lost 2 bases, and 5 bases lay in between. The CDR3 DNA follows: TGCGCCAGCAGCTTGGTCCAACAAGAGACCCAGTACTTC. Protein: CASSLVQQETQYF.

This clone appeared once. This sequence joins TRBV5-1 and TRBJ2-7; D not resolved. Germline V gene sequence: CDR1 SGHRS, CDR2 YFSETQ. V lost 0 bases to trimming and J lost 7 bases, with 14 bases between them. This CDR3 has 14 amino acids. The CDR3 DNA sequence: TGCGCCAGCAGCTTGGCCTCACAGTCAGCGGAGCAGTACTTC. Translated, it gives CASSLASQSAEQYF.

The chain carries TRBV29-1 and TRBJ2-7; tentatively, D is TRBD1 or TRBD2 (7 bases each). The CDR3 has 14 amino acids. The V gene's germline CDR1 is SQVTM and CDR2 ANQGSEA. V dropped 4 bases and J dropped 2 bases, with 15 bases sitting between them. CDR3 sequence reads: CSVGGGQSPYEQYF. The CDR3 nucleotides are TGCAGCGTTGGGGGGGGACAGTCTCCCTACGAGCAGTACTTC.

The rearrangement links TRBV7-2 to TRBJ2-1, with D possibly TRBD2 on 7 matching bases. Between the trimmed V and J ends, which lost 5 bases and 2 bases, there was a span of 13 bases. Per germline, CDR1 SGHTA and CDR2 FQGNSA. The CDR3 runs 15 residues. Written as DNA, the CDR3 is TGTGCCAGCAGCCGGCGGGGGCCTGCCTACAATGAGCAGTTCTTC. It specifies CASSRRGPAYNEQFF.

This clone was seen just once. The V gene is TRBV16, the J gene TRBJ2-7; 8 bases fit TRBD1. This CDR3 region has 13 residues. Germline V gene sequence: CDR1 KGHSY, CDR2 FQNENV. The V and J ends lost 6 bases and 3 bases, in that order; junction bases with no gene match: 4. DNA of the CDR3: TGTGCCAGCAGTCTTGACAGGGGCTACGAGCAGTACTTC. It is translated as CASSLDRGYEQYF.

This clone was counted a few times. V usage is TRBV5-4 and J usage is TRBJ1-1, with D maybe TRBD1 (5 bases). The germline V gene encodes CDR1 SGHNT and CDR2 YYREEE (reference sequence). The CDR3 consists of 12 residues. Trimming cost V 2 bases and J 8 bases, with 10 bases left between them. In nucleotides, the CDR3 is TGTGCCAGCAGCTTCGGGACGGCAGAAGCTTTCTTT. Protein: CASSFGTAEAFF.

The chain joins TRBV18 to TRBJ1-2; D remains unclear. The CDR3 covers 14 residues. The germline V gene encodes CDR1 KGHSH and CDR2 LQKENI. Trimming stripped 3 bases from V and 1 base from J, with 9 bases between. CDR3 residues: CASSPLRDNYGYTF. In nucleotides, the CDR3 is TGTGCCAGCTCACCTCTCCGGGATAACTATGGCTACACCTTC.

The chain employs TRBV18 and TRBJ2-1; D is possibly TRBD2 (6 bases). There are 16 residues in the CDR3. In germline, CDR1 is KGHSH, CDR2 LQKENI. V lost 2 bases and J 8 bases, leaving 19 bases between the germline ends. The CDR3 protein is CASSPFGGTVADEQFF. The CDR3 DNA reads TGTGCCAGCTCACCATTCGGCGGGACCGTTGCCGATGAGCAGTTCTTC.